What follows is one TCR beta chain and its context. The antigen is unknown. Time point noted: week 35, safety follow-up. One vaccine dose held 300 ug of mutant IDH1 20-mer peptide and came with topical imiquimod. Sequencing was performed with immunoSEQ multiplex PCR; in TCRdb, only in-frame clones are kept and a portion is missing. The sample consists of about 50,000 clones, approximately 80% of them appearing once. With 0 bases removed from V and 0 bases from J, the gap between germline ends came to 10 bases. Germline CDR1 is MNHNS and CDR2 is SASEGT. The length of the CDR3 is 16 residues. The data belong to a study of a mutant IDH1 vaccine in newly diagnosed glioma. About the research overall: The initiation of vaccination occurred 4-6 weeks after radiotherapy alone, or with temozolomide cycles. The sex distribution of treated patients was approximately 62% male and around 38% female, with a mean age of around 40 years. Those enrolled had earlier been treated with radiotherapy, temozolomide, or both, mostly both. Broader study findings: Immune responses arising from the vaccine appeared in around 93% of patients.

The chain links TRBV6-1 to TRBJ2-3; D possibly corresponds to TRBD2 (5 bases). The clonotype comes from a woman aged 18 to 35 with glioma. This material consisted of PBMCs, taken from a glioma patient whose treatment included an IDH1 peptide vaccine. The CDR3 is CASSEAQRISTDTQYF. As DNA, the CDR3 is TGTGCCAGCAGTGAAGCACAGCGGATCAGCACAGATACGCAGTATTTT.